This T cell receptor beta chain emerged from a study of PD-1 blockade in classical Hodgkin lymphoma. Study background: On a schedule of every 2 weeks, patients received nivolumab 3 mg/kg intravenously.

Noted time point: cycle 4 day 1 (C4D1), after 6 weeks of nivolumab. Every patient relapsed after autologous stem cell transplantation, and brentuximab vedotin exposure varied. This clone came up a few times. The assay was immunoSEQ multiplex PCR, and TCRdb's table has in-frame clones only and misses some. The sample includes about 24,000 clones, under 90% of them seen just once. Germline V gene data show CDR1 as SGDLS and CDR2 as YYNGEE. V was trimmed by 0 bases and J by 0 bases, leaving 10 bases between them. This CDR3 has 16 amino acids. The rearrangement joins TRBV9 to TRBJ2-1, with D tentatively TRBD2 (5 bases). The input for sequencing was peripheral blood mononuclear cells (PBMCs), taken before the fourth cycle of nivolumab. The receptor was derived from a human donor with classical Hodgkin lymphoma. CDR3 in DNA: TGTGCCAGCAGCGTAGGATCTAGCAGCTCCTACAATGAGCAGTTCTTC. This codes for CASSVGSSSSYNEQFF.